The 16 T cell receptor beta chains in this list originate from one sample, sequenced in a study of CD8 T cells in ankylosing spondylitis (dated by TCRdb to the late 2010s). Results the study describes overall, beyond this receptor: Blood from ankylosing spondylitis patients appeared to be characterized by a TCR beta motif made up of 8 or 9 highly homologous amino acid variants.

The library was prepared using 5' RACE. This sample was sequenced with an Illumina HiSeq 2500. The public reads were run again by TCRdb, first through fastp at Q25 and then through MiXCR, and only productive beta chains were kept. Rows with one shared CDR3 protein collapse into an entry with the most common genes and DNA. The sample yields more than 650,000 distinct CDR3 sequences; about an eighth were counted once. The ten top clones hold 0.51% of the sample. The antigens for these receptors are not known. Sequencing was carried out using blood, either unsorted or a sorted T cell fraction (not recorded which). All receptors come from a male donor with ankylosing spondylitis.

This sequence joins TRBV7-2 and TRBJ2-2; D unclear. In germline, CDR1 is SGHTA, CDR2 FQGNSA. The V gene lost 6 bases and the J gene lost 6 bases, with 11 bases spanning the gap. This CDR3 contains 13 residues. CDR3 region: CASRAGIAGELFF. CDR3 DNA sequence: TGTGCCAGCAGGGCCGGTATTGCCGGGGAGCTGTTTTTT.

This clonotype was observed a handful of times. The J gene is TRBJ1-1, the V gene TRBV9; maybe TRBD1 (6 bases). The CDR3 contains 15 residues. V lost 0 bases to trimming and J lost 0 bases, with 9 bases between them. CDR1 is SGDLS, CDR2 YYNGEE, per germline. Here the CDR3 reads CASSVEGHMNTEAFF. In DNA form, the CDR3 reads TGTGCCAGCAGCGTAGAGGGACACATGAACACTGAAGCTTTCTTT.

The sample holds a few counts of this clonotype. The chain recombines TRBV15 with TRBJ2-7; the D is unclear. The V end lost 0 bases, the J end lost 3 bases, and 6 bases lay between the germline ends. The germline CDR1 and CDR2 sequences are LNHNV and YYDKDF (reference sequence). The length of the CDR3 is 13 residues. Here the CDR3 reads CATSRDSFYEQYF. The DNA of the CDR3 is TGTGCCACCAGCAGAGACAGTTTCTACGAGCAGTACTTC.

The chain employs TRBV20-1 and TRBJ2-3; D is possibly TRBD1 (6 bases). CDR3 length: 15 amino acids. Germline loops: CDR1 DFQATT, CDR2 SNEGSKA (reference sequence). Between the trimmed V and J ends, which lost 6 bases and 2 bases, there was a span of 18 bases. The CDR3 coding sequence is TGCAGTGCCCTACAGGGCGCCCGAGCCACAGATACGCAGTATTTT. Protein sequence: CSALQGARATDTQYF.

In its sample, this clonotype was seen a few times. This sequence joins TRBV11-2 and TRBJ2-7, with 7 bases aligning to TRBD1. The J segment lost 0 bases and the V segment lost 6 bases, leaving 8 bases of the junction unmatched. The CDR3 has 15 residues. Germline assignment: CDR1 SGHAT and CDR2 FQNNGV. In DNA, the CDR3 is TGTGCCAGCAGATTTACCGGGACAGACTCCTACGAGCAGTACTTC. It translates to CASRFTGTDSYEQYF.

Turning to this clonotype: A far larger clone is just one base off, so this is likely a read error. The CDR3 does not end in the conserved phenylalanine or tryptophan, so this is likely a read error. V gene TRBV12-3 or TRBV12-4 combines with J gene TRBJ2-5; 7 bases align to TRBD2. V shed 0 bases and J 2 bases; nucleotides not matched to a gene: 0. CDR3 size: 14 residues. The CDR3 loop is CASSLAGGQETQYL. CDR3 in DNA: TGTGCCAGCAGTTTAGCGGGGGGGCAAGAGACCCAGTACCTC.

Only a few counts were recorded for this clonotype. The rearrangement uses TRBV7-9 and TRBJ1-1; D remains ambiguous. Trimming removed 5 bases from V and 3 bases from J, with 7 bases in between. The CDR3 length is 12 residues. Germline CDR1 SEHNR, CDR2 FQNEAQ (reference sequence). CDR3 sequence: CASSGWDTEAFF. CDR3 coding DNA: TGTGCCAGCAGCGGATGGGACACTGAAGCTTTCTTT.

The table lists this clonotype with many counts. The chain has TRBV4-3 and TRBJ2-2, with 11 bases that match TRBD2. The germline gives CDR1 LGHNA, CDR2 YSLEER. There are 16 residues in the CDR3. With 4 bases clipped from V and 8 bases from J, the junction kept 9 bases outside the gene matches. The CDR3: CASSLGLADAIGELFF. CDR3 DNA: TGCGCCAGCAGCCTGGGACTAGCGGACGCAATAGGGGAGCTGTTTTTT.

This clonotype was recorded at least ten times. The rearrangement joins TRBV20-1 to TRBJ1-1, with 8 bases lining up with TRBD1. The CDR3 has 12 residues. Germline lookup yields CDR1 DFQATT and CDR2 SNEGSKA (reference sequence). Germline trimming cut 2 bases from V and 6 bases from J; bases unmatched to any gene: 2. This CDR3 reads CSARTGGSEAFF. The CDR3 nucleotides are TGCAGTGCTAGAACAGGGGGATCTGAAGCTTTCTTT.

The chain links TRBV5-1 to TRBJ2-7; 7 nucleotides line up with TRBD1. Germline V gene lookup returns CDR1 SGHRS and CDR2 YFSETQ. Germline trimming cut 4 bases from V and 2 bases from J; bases unmatched to any gene: 12. The CDR3 consists of 16 residues. CDR3 region: CASSGDSGTVTYEQYF. The CDR3 DNA reads as TGCGCCAGCAGCGGGGATTCCGGGACAGTAACCTACGAGCAGTACTTC.

This clonotype has a handful of counts. CDR3 amino acids: CASSLLLGSSYNSPLHF. The CDR3 nucleotides read TGTGCCAGCAGCCTATTATTGGGGAGCTCCTATAATTCACCCCTCCACTTT. The V and J genes are TRBV5-5 and TRBJ1-6; D call uncertain. CDR1 SGHKS and CDR2 YYEKEE come from the germline V gene (reference sequence). CDR3 size: 17 residues. V dropped 4 bases and J dropped 0 bases, with 14 bases sitting between them.

The chain recombines TRBV7-6 with TRBJ2-5; D is perhaps TRBD1 (6 bases). The CDR3 runs 15 residues. CDR1 is SGHVS, CDR2 FNYEAQ, per germline. Trimming removed 1 base from V and 8 bases from J, with 17 bases in between. The chain's CDR3 is CASSLGTGSTATQYF. The CDR3 DNA is TGTGCCAGCAGCTTAGGTACAGGGAGTACGGCAACCCAGTACTTC.

There are a few counts of this clonotype. This chain links TRBV4-2 with TRBJ2-3; D not certain. V was trimmed by 1 base and J by 1 base, leaving 9 bases between them. Germline V gene sequence: CDR1 LGHNA, CDR2 YNFKEQ. The CDR3 has 15 residues. CDR3 protein: CASSQAVWRTDTQYF. CDR3 DNA sequence: TGTGCCAGCAGCCAAGCGGTCTGGCGCACAGATACGCAGTATTTT.

The chain employs TRBV4-2 and TRBJ1-1; D call uncertain. Trimming removed 7 bases from V and 0 bases from J, with 12 bases in between. Germline V CDR1 and CDR2: LGHNA, YNFKEQ. This CDR3 has 14 residues. CDR3 sequence: CASTRIGLNTEAFF. Written as DNA, the CDR3 is TGTGCCAGCACCAGAATAGGGTTGAACACTGAAGCTTTCTTT.

This clonotype was detected ten times or more. The V call is TRBV24-1, the J call TRBJ2-1; the match to TRBD2 covers 9 bases. The CDR3 loop spans 16 amino acids. The trim removed 5 bases at V and 6 bases at J, leaving 10 bases unmatched. Germline lookup yields CDR1 KGHDR and CDR2 SFDVKD. As DNA, the CDR3 is TGTGCCACCAGTGGAGTCGGCGGGAGGGCCGTCAATGAGCAGTTCTTC. Protein: CATSGVGGRAVNEQFF.

This clonotype came up a few times. V usage is TRBV12-3 or TRBV12-4 and J usage is TRBJ2-7, with D perhaps TRBD2 (7 bases). The CDR3 runs to 16 residues. The V end was cut by 5 bases, the J end by 7 bases, with 24 bases between. DNA for the CDR3: TGTGCCAGCAGTCCCGTAGGGGGGCGGGAGTTAGAAGAGCAGTACTTC. It specifies CASSPVGGRELEEQYF.